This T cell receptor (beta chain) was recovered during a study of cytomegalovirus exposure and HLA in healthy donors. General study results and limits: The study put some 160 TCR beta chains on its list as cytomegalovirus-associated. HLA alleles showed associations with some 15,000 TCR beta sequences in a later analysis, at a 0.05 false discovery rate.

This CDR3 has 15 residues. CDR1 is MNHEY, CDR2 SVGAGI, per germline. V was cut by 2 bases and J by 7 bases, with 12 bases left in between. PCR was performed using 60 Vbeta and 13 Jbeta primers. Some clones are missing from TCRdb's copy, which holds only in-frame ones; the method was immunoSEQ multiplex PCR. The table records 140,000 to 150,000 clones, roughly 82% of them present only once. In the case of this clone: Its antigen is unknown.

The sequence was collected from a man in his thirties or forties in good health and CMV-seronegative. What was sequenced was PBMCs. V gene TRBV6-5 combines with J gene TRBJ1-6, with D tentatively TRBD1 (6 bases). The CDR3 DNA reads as TGTGCCAGCAGTTACGTTGACAGGCCCAATTCACCCCTCCACTTT. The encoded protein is CASSYVDRPNSPLHF.